A selection of T cell receptor beta chains follows, all from one sample in a study of blood T cell repertoires in COVID-19. Libraries were prepared by immunoSEQ multiplex PCR; TCRdb keeps only in-frame clonotypes and omits some of them. The sample gives 350,000 to 400,000 clones, 87% of which show up once; just under 3% is in the top ten. Source material: PBMCs or T cells enriched from blood (not recorded which). The receptors shown here come from a woman between 25 and 40 years old who had recovered from COVID-19. Both conserved end residues are part of each CDR3. The D gene is left open where the match is weak. Some rows have no size entry. The others give once, few or many, or a class for an expanded clone.

j_call d_call v_call clone_size cdr3_aa cdr3_nt
TRBJ2-2 . TRBV20-1 . CSAPGYGELFF TGCAGTGCCCCCGGGTACGGGGAGCTGTTTTTT
TRBJ2-7 . TRBV18 . CASSPPLLRQESHYEQYF TGTGCCAGCTCACCACCCCTCCTGAGACAGGAATCCCACTACGAGCAGTACTTC
TRBJ2-7 TRBD2 TRBV19 once CASSTTSGGSYEQYF TGTGCCAGTAGTACGACTAGCGGGGGCTCCTACGAGCAGTACTTC
TRBJ1-2 . TRBV5-4 few CASRVDRNYGYTF TGTGCCAGCAGAGTAGACAGAAACTATGGCTACACCTTC
TRBJ2-3 . TRBV5-1 . CASSLTPFTDTQYF TGCGCCAGCAGCCTCACACCATTCACAGATACGCAGTATTTT
TRBJ2-7 TRBD1 TRBV28 . CASSPSEAGGSYEQYF TGTGCCAGCAGTCCCTCAGAGGCAGGGGGCTCCTACGAGCAGTACTTC
TRBJ2-7 . TRBV24-1 . CATGKRILEQYF TGTGCCACCGGAAAGCGAATTCTCGAGCAGTACTTC
TRBJ2-6 . TRBV21-1 . CASSKALAGGHNSGANVLTF TGTGCCAGCAGCAAAGCGCTCGCGGGGGGGCATAACTCTGGGGCCAACGTCCTGACTTTC
TRBJ2-3 . TRBV7-2 . CASSQRGGYSTDTQYF TGTGCCAGCAGCCAGAGGGGGGGGTACAGCACAGATACGCAGTATTTT
TRBJ2-7 TRBD2 TRBV2 . CASTEGLAGYEQYF TGTGCCAGCACCGAGGGACTAGCGGGCTACGAGCAGTACTTC
TRBJ2-2 . TRBV12-3/TRBV12-4 . CASSLFAPGELFF TGTGCCAGCAGTTTATTCGCGCCCGGGGAGCTGTTTTTT
TRBJ2-2 . TRBV30 . CAWDDLFGTGELFF TGTGCCTGGGATGATCTATTTGGCACCGGGGAGCTGTTTTTT
TRBJ2-3 TRBD2 TRBV5-4 . CASSPGGVLTDTQYF TGTGCCAGCAGCCCGGGGGGGGTGCTCACAGATACGCAGTATTTT
TRBJ2-2 TRBD1 TRBV5-5 . CASSLGPGTGGNTGELFF TGTGCCAGCAGCCTAGGTCCCGGGACAGGGGGAAACACCGGGGAGCTGTTTTTT
TRBJ2-3 . TRBV6-5 . CATTIGTLLYF TGTGCCACCACTATCGGGACATTGCTGTATTTT
TRBJ2-1 TRBD2 TRBV3-1/TRBV3-2 . CASLQASGGNEQFF TGTGCCAGCCTTCAGGCTAGCGGAGGGAATGAGCAGTTCTTC
TRBJ1-1 . TRBV9 . CASSGKGEQAFF TGTGCCAGCAGCGGTAAAGGGGAACAAGCTTTCTTT
TRBJ2-7 TRBD1 TRBV27 . CASSFVGQGDSYEQYF TGTGCCAGCAGTTTCGTAGGACAGGGGGACTCCTACGAGCAGTACTTC
TRBJ2-1 . TRBV7-3 few CASSLVAGAEYNEQFF TGTGCCAGCAGCTTAGTCGCGGGGGCCGAGTACAATGAGCAGTTCTTC
TRBJ1-2 . TRBV14 once CASSLNRIGYTF TGTGCCAGCAGCCTAAACAGGATTGGCTACACCTTC
TRBJ2-5 TRBD2 TRBV7-2 . CASSSGPGGGETQYF TGTGCCAGCAGCTCCGGTCCGGGGGGAGGAGAGACCCAGTACTTC
TRBJ1-1 . TRBV5-1 . CASSSPDRSMGTEAFF TGCGCCAGCAGCTCACCCGACAGGTCAATGGGCACTGAAGCTTTCTTT
TRBJ2-3 . TRBV18 . CASSRAGARTDTQYF TGTGCCAGCTCACGTGCGGGGGCCCGCACAGATACGCAGTATTTT
TRBJ1-2 TRBD1 TRBV5-1 . CASSFSWTGPGYTF TGCGCCAGCAGCTTCTCTTGGACAGGGCCCGGCTACACCTTC
TRBJ2-7 . TRBV18 . CASSEGQHYEQYF TGTGCCAGCTCGGAGGGACAGCACTACGAGCAGTACTTC
TRBJ1-1 TRBD1 TRBV5-1 . CASSVGQGNTEAFF TGCGCCAGCAGCGTGGGACAGGGGAACACTGAAGCTTTCTTT
TRBJ1-5 . TRBV6-5 . CASVRGPSNQPQHF TGTGCCAGCGTAAGGGGTCCTAGCAATCAGCCCCAGCATTTT
TRBJ2-7 . TRBV5-1 few CASSLRPGSSYEQYF TGCGCCAGCAGCTTGAGGCCGGGATCATCCTACGAGCAGTACTTC
TRBJ1-4 TRBD1 TRBV2 . CASRGQPQEKLFF TGTGCCAGCAGGGGACAGCCTCAAGAAAAACTGTTTTTT
TRBJ1-2 TRBD1 TRBV11-1 . CASSLTTGGRGYTF TGTGCCAGCAGCCTCACTACAGGGGGCCGAGGCTACACCTTC
TRBJ1-4 TRBD1 TRBV7-9 . CASSLGWTGGRPNEKLFF TGTGCCAGCAGCTTAGGCTGGACAGGGGGCCGGCCAAATGAAAAACTGTTTTTT
TRBJ2-1 . TRBV3-1/TRBV3-2 . CASSPSTAYNEQFF TGTGCCAGCAGCCCAAGCACCGCTTACAATGAGCAGTTCTTC
TRBJ2-3 TRBD2 TRBV28 . CASKTTSGVGEDTQYF TGTGCCAGCAAAACGACTAGCGGGGTGGGTGAAGATACGCAGTATTTT
TRBJ2-7 TRBD2 TRBV7-2 . CASSFSGTSYEQYF TGTGCCAGCAGCTTTAGCGGGACCTCCTACGAGCAGTACTTC
TRBJ1-3 TRBD1 TRBV29-1 . CSARTGDSGNTIYF TGCAGCGCAAGAACAGGGGACTCTGGAAACACCATATATTTT
TRBJ1-1 . TRBV29-1 . CSVEVIWNTEAFF TGCAGCGTTGAAGTTATATGGAACACTGAAGCTTTCTTT
TRBJ1-2 TRBD1 TRBV7-9 . CASSLAGQNYGYTF TGTGCCAGCAGCTTGGCGGGACAGAACTATGGCTACACCTTC
TRBJ2-1 . TRBV9 . CASSVASAGEQFF TGTGCCAGCAGCGTAGCTAGCGCGGGTGAGCAGTTCTTC
TRBJ1-6 . TRBV5-4 . CASSLDSSYNSPLHF TGTGCCAGCAGCTTGGACAGCAGTTATAATTCACCCCTCCACTTT
TRBJ1-1 . TRBV12-5 . CASGFEEHTEAFF TGTGCTAGTGGTTTTGAGGAGCACACTGAAGCTTTCTTT
TRBJ2-1 TRBD2 TRBV11-2 . CASSLVASGGQGSWNEQFF TGTGCCAGCAGCTTAGTGGCTAGCGGGGGCCAAGGTAGTTGGAATGAGCAGTTCTTC